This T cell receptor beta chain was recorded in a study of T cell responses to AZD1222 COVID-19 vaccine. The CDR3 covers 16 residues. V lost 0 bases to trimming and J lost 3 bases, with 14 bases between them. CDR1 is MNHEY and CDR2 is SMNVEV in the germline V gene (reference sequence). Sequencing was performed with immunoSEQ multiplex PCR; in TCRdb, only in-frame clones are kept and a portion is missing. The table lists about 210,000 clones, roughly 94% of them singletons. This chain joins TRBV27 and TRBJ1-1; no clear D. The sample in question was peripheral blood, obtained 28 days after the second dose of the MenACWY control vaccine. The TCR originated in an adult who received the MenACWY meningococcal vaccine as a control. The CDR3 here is CASSLSAPYWDTEAFF. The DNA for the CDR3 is TGTGCCAGCAGTTTATCGGCCCCATATTGGGACACTGAAGCTTTCTTT.